Following are 18 T cell receptor beta chains from one sample sequenced in a study of T cell repertoires in cytomegalovirus infection. TCRdb re-analysed the reads in MiXCR, keeping a single row per CDR3 protein. The data hold hundreds of thousands of distinct CDR3 sequences, with around 35% observed a single time. Their target antigens are unknown. Sample: cultured PBMCs, taken from culture after CMV antigen stimulation. The source is a human donor in good health (CMV status not recorded). Some clones in this sample may be carry-over from other donors' samples.

The chain employs TRBV20-1 and TRBJ1-4; D is unresolved. The CDR3 spans 13 residues. Trimming left V 6 bases short and J 3 bases short, with 11 bases between. In germline, CDR1 is DFQATT, CDR2 SNEGSKA (reference sequence). CDR3 amino acids: CSASAGPNEKLFF. The DNA for the CDR3 is TGCAGTGCATCTGCCGGGCCTAATGAAAAACTGTTTTTT.

The J gene is TRBJ2-3, the V gene TRBV7-2, with 8 bases lining up with TRBD1. The germline V gene has CDR1 SGHTA and CDR2 FQGNSA. This CDR3 contains 15 residues. V shed 5 bases and J 6 bases; nucleotides not matched to a gene: 10. The chain's CDR3 is CASSPWTGQVDTQYF. DNA for the CDR3: TGTGCCAGCAGCCCGTGGACAGGGCAAGTGGATACGCAGTATTTT.

V is TRBV7-6 and J is TRBJ2-1; D tentatively fits TRBD1 or TRBD2 (5 bases each). The CDR3 totals 17 residues. V lost 4 bases, J lost 9 bases, and 25 bases lay in between. Germline CDR1 reads SGHVS; CDR2 reads FNYEAQ. The CDR3 reads CASSSRFPGPVAGEQFF. The CDR3 nucleotides read TGTGCCAGCAGCTCGCGCTTTCCGGGACCAGTTGCGGGTGAGCAGTTCTTC.

This clonotype showed up just a few times. The chain couples TRBV7-8 to TRBJ2-3; 9 nucleotides align to TRBD2. J was trimmed by 0 bases and V by 6 bases; bases with no gene match: 16. The CDR3 length is 19 residues. Germline values: CDR1 SGHVS, CDR2 FQNEAQ. The CDR3: CASRQATSGDPPSTDTQYF. In nucleotides, the CDR3 is TGTGCCAGCAGACAAGCGACTAGCGGCGACCCCCCTAGCACAGATACGCAGTATTTT.

The CDR3 sequence: CASSEVLPYSPLHF. CDR3 in DNA: TGTGCCAGCAGTGAAGTCTTACCTTATTCACCCCTCCACTTT. V gene TRBV2 combines with J gene TRBJ1-6; D remains ambiguous. V was trimmed by 1 base and J by 8 bases, leaving 9 bases between them. CDR1 SNHLY and CDR2 FYNNEI come from the germline V gene. The CDR3 covers 14 residues. Full variable domain (remainder filled in from reference TRBV2 and TRBJ1-6): EPEVTQTPSHQVTQMGQEVILRCVPISNHLYFYWYRQILGQKVEFLVSFYNNEISEKSEIFDDQFSVERPDGSNFTLKIRSTKLEDSAMYFCASSEVLPYSPLHFGNGTRLTVT.

This clonotype was counted only a few times. This sequence joins TRBV12-3 or TRBV12-4 and TRBJ1-5; tentatively, D is TRBD1 (5 bases). V lost 11 bases to trimming and J lost 4 bases, with 18 bases between them. The CDR3 is 14 amino acids. The CDR3 region is CAVSNGTSNQPQHF. As DNA, the CDR3 is TGTGCCGTCTCCAACGGGACGAGTAATCAGCCCCAGCATTTT.

This clonotype was recorded at least ten times. The rearrangement uses TRBV7-8 and TRBJ2-7; D is uncertain. Germline CDR1 is SGHVS and CDR2 is FQNEAQ. Trimming removed 2 bases at V and 4 bases at J, with 15 bases between. This CDR3 has 15 residues. The DNA for the CDR3 is TGTGCCAGCAGCTTACCCCTATCGCCTAAATACGAGCAGTACTTC. Amino acid sequence: CASSLPLSPKYEQYF.

This chain links TRBV6-1 with TRBJ1-2, with 7 bases aligning to TRBD1. Looked up from germline, CDR1 is MNHNS and CDR2 is SASEGT. Trimming took 6 bases from V and 1 from J; bases not matched to a gene: 8. This CDR3 comprises 15 residues. In DNA, the CDR3 is TGTGCCAGCAGCCGCGGGACAGAGCGTAACTATGGCTACACCTTC. Its translation is CASSRGTERNYGYTF.

This clonotype was picked up a small number of times. V gene TRBV25-1 combines with J gene TRBJ2-3, with D possibly being TRBD2 (6 bases). Per germline, CDR1 MGHDK and CDR2 SYGVNS. Trimming cost V 2 bases and J 3 bases, with 9 bases left between them. This CDR3 comprises 14 residues. CDR3: CASSELTRTDTQYF. Written as DNA, the CDR3 is TGTGCCAGCAGTGAACTGACTAGGACAGATACGCAGTATTTT. Together with reference TRBV25-1 and TRBJ2-3, the CDR3 gives the full variable domain: EADIYQTPRYLVIGTGKKITLECSQTMGHDKMYWYQQDPGMELHLIHYSYGVNSTEKGDLSSESTVSRIRTEHFPLTLESARPSHTSQYLCASSELTRTDTQYFGPGTRLTVL.

This clonotype was observed at least ten times. The chain uses TRBV7-2 and TRBJ1-1; D is ambiguous. CDR1 is SGHTA, CDR2 FQGNSA, per germline. V lost 3 bases to trimming and J lost 6 bases, with 11 bases between them. The CDR3 extends over 13 amino acids. CDR3 sequence (DNA): TGTGCCAGCAGCTTTTTGACTGGCGCTGAAGCTTTCTTT. Its protein is CASSFLTGAEAFF.

This clonotype was observed a handful of times. The chain joins TRBV7-9 to TRBJ2-1; a possible D gene is TRBD2 (5 bases). The CDR3 length is 17 residues. V gave up 1 base and J gave up 5 bases, with 18 bases separating them. CDR1 is SEHNR and CDR2 is FQNEAQ in the germline V gene (reference sequence). The chain's CDR3 is CASSLVEVRWRDNEQFF. CDR3 coding DNA: TGTGCCAGCAGCTTAGTGGAGGTGCGTTGGCGGGACAATGAGCAGTTCTTC. Using reference TRBV7-9 and TRBJ2-1 for the parts outside the CDR3, the full variable domain is DTGVSQNPRHKITKRGQNVTFRCDPISEHNRLYWYRQTLGQGPEFLTYFQNEAQLEKSRLLSDRFSAERPKGSFSTLEIQRTEQGDSAMYLCASSLVEVRWRDNEQFFGPGTRLTVL.

The V and J genes are TRBV7-6 and TRBJ2-7; 8 bases are a match to TRBD1. Germline V gene lookup returns CDR1 SGHVS and CDR2 FNYEAQ. CDR3 length: 14 residues. The J segment lost 7 bases and the V segment lost 5 bases, leaving 10 bases of the junction unmatched. CDR3 nucleotides: TGTGCCAGCAGCCCGCGGGACAGGCTGAGGGAGCAGTACTTC. It translates to CASSPRDRLREQYF.

In its sample, this clonotype was seen many times. V is TRBV7-8 and J is TRBJ2-7; D is unresolved. The ends were cut back, 2 bases at V and 3 bases at J, with 8 bases in the middle. Germline V CDR1 and CDR2: SGHVS, FQNEAQ. The CDR3 extends over 13 amino acids. CDR3 in amino acids: CASSLNPSYEQYF. The CDR3 nucleotides are TGTGCCAGCAGCTTAAACCCCAGCTACGAGCAGTACTTC.

The rearrangement joins TRBV2 to TRBJ2-1; TRBD1 aligns across 12 bases. From germline, CDR1 is SNHLY and CDR2 FYNNEI. Trimming cost V 8 bases and J 9 bases; bases outside gene matches: 14. The length of the CDR3 is 16 residues. The CDR3 loop is CASQPANRDRGLEQFF. In DNA, the CDR3 is TGTGCCAGCCAACCAGCGAACCGGGACAGGGGGCTTGAGCAGTTCTTC.

This chain connects TRBV6-2 or TRBV6-3 to TRBJ2-7; D ambiguous. The CDR3 covers 12 residues. Germline CDR1 MNHEY, CDR2 SVGEGT. The germline V and J ends were trimmed by 6 bases and 2 bases, with 8 bases remaining between them. In DNA, the CDR3 is TGTGCCAGCAGAGACAAGCCCTACGAGCAGTACTTC. Encoded protein: CASRDKPYEQYF.

This clonotype was detected a few times. The chain combines TRBV10-3 with TRBJ2-3; 7 bases fit TRBD2. CDR1 and CDR2 (germline): ENHRY, SYGVKD. CDR3 length equals 17 residues. Unmatched junction bases numbered 9, after V lost 3 bases and J lost 0 bases. The CDR3, as DNA: TGTGCCATCAGTGAAAGGCGACTAGCTGCTAGCACAGATACGCAGTATTTT. This sequence encodes CAISERRLAASTDTQYF.

There are many counts of this clonotype. The rearrangement uses TRBV7-2 and TRBJ2-5; no clear D gene. The CDR3 loop spans 14 amino acids. Looked up from germline, CDR1 is SGHTA and CDR2 is FQGNSA. V lost 1 base to trimming and J lost 2 bases, with 8 bases between them. The CDR3 DNA reads as TGTGCCAGCAGCTTAGGGCGTCTACAAGAGACCCAGTACTTC. Translation gives CASSLGRLQETQYF.

Only a few counts were recorded for this clonotype. This chain uses TRBV27 with TRBJ1-5; D might be TRBD1 (5 bases). This CDR3 comprises 15 residues. Trimming stripped 6 bases from V and 4 bases from J, with 16 bases between. CDR1 and CDR2 from the germline V gene are MNHEY and SMNVEV (reference sequence). DNA of the CDR3: TGTGCCAGCAGCCCCCGGAACAGACAGAATCAGCCCCAGCATTTT. It translates to CASSPRNRQNQPQHF.